The sample holds many counts of the clone carrying this T cell receptor (beta chain). What it recognizes is unknown. This same CDR3 is encoded by further DNA sequences in the sample. The sample belongs to a study of cytomegalovirus exposure and HLA in healthy donors. The CDR3 contains 12 residues. Germline trimming cut 7 bases from V and 2 bases from J; bases unmatched to any gene: 4. CDR1 and CDR2 (germline): SQVTM, ANQGSEA. Whole-study results and caveats: It was reportedly the case that the classifier diagnosed cytomegalovirus status with high specificity and sensitivity. The tendency of first-cohort TCR clusters to co-occur in the 120 or so validation repertoires was the finding of a later analysis.

The assay was immunoSEQ multiplex PCR, and TCRdb's table has in-frame clones only and misses some. The sample contains approximately 270,000 clones, 80% to 90% of which appear only once. The sequenced sample consisted of PBMCs. The chain employs TRBV29-1 and TRBJ2-7; TRBD2 matches 8 bases. This clonotype originated in a woman aged 18-29 years in good health and CMV-seronegative. The CDR3 bases are TGCAGCGGAGGTAGCGGGGCCTACGAGCAGTACTTC. Amino acids: CSGGSGAYEQYF.